These 6 T cell receptor beta chains originate from one sample sequenced in a study of CD8 T cells in ankylosing spondylitis. One entry per CDR3 protein, called by TCRdb with MiXCR from the 5' RACE reads. The sample records 30,000 to 45,000 distinct CDR3 sequences, around 10% being singletons. The source material was synovial fluid, either unsorted or a sorted T cell fraction (not recorded which). The receptors were sampled from a male donor with ankylosing spondylitis.

This clonotype has a count of ten or more. Here the CDR3 DNA reads TGCGCCAGCAGCCAAGATAAGAGTGGCAATGAGCAGTTCTTC. Protein product: CASSQDKSGNEQFF. This chain uses TRBV4-1 with TRBJ2-1; the D is unclear. Germline loops: CDR1 MGHRA, CDR2 YSYEKL. The CDR3 is made up of 14 amino acids. V lost 0 bases and J 6 bases, leaving 9 bases between the germline ends.

The CDR3 loop is CASSQDPFSWLTGGSTEAFF. The DNA of the CDR3 is TGTGCCAGCAGCCAAGATCCGTTTTCGTGGCTAACGGGTGGAAGCACTGAAGCTTTCTTT. The J gene is TRBJ1-1, the V gene TRBV14; unclear D gene. The V gene's germline CDR1 is SGHDN and CDR2 FVKESK. This CDR3 has 20 residues. V was clipped by 0 bases and J by 4 bases, with 27 bases between them.

The chain couples TRBV18 to TRBJ2-2; D perhaps matches TRBD1 (6 bases). The CDR3 has 15 residues. V was shortened by 2 bases and J by 1 base, with 8 bases between the two germline ends. Per the germline V gene, CDR1 is KGHSH and CDR2 is LQKENI. CDR3 bases: TGTGCCAGCTCACCAATACAGGGGAACACCGGGGAGCTGTTTTTT. Encoded protein: CASSPIQGNTGELFF.

J is TRBJ2-3 and V is TRBV3-1, with D unresolved. The CDR3 has 15 amino acids. V was trimmed by 0 bases and J by 2 bases, leaving 9 bases between them. CDR1 and CDR2 (germline): LGHDT, YNNKEL (reference sequence). CDR3 residues: CASSQDPVITDTQYF. As DNA, the CDR3 is TGTGCCAGCAGCCAAGACCCAGTTATCACAGATACGCAGTATTTT.

The rearrangement joins TRBV7-2 to TRBJ2-1; 10 bases match TRBD2. This CDR3 has 15 residues. With V trimmed by 1 base and J by 7 bases, 4 bases remained unmatched. CDR1 is SGHTA and CDR2 is FQGNSA in the germline V gene. In DNA form, the CDR3 reads TGTGCCAGCAGCTTAGAGGCTAGCGGGAGAAATGAGCAGTTCTTC. Residues: CASSLEASGRNEQFF.

This chain connects TRBV29-1 to TRBJ2-7, with 8 nucleotides matching TRBD1. J was trimmed by 5 bases and V by 4 bases; bases with no gene match: 10. CDR3 length equals 14 residues. From germline, CDR1 is SQVTM and CDR2 ANQGSEA. The CDR3 nucleotides are TGCAGCGTTGCCTCGGACAGGGATGTAGACGAGCAGTACTTC. It encodes CSVASDRDVDEQYF.